This record covers a single T cell receptor beta chain. This sample stems from a study of cytomegalovirus exposure and HLA in healthy donors. Germline CDR1 reads SQVTM; CDR2 reads ANQGSEA. Trimming took 2 bases from V and 4 from J, leaving 8 bases between them. The CDR3 has 12 amino acids. Vbeta (60) and Jbeta (13) primers were used in the PCR. TCRdb keeps only in-frame clones here, not all; method: immunoSEQ multiplex PCR. The data show 150,000 or so clones, approximately 80% seen once. Sample: PBMCs. The TCR comes from a man aged 50-59 years in good health and CMV-seropositive. V is TRBV29-1 and J is TRBJ2-5; D not resolved. In DNA, the CDR3 is TGCAGCGTTGAATCGAGCGTAGAGACCCAGTACTTC. The encoded protein is CSVESSVETQYF.